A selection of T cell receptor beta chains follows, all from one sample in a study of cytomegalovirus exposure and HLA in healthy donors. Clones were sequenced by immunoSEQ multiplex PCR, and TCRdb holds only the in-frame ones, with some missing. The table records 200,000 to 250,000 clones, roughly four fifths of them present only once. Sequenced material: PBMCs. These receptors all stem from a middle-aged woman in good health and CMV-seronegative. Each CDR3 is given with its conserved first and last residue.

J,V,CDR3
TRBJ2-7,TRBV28,CASSLSQGWYEQYF
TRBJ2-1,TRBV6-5,CASRRSGGGYNEQFF
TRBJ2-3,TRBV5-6,CASSYFFSPSGNTDTQYF
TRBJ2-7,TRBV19,CASSIGTGGYEQYF
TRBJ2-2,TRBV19,CASTPSSGIWTGELFF
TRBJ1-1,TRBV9,CASSVDRGLEGSTEAFF
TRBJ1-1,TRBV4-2,CASSQEWGGMNTEAFF
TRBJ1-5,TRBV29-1,CSVASSQGGNQPQHF
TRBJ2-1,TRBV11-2,CASSRTVEQFF
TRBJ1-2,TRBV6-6,CASSSLLRGYGYTF
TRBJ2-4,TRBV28,CASSLPGTGGNIQYF
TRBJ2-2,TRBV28,CASSILSSGRETNTGELFF
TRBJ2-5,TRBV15,CATSEPEETQYF
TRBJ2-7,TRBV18,CASSPGNRGLEQYF
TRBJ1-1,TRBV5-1,CASSSRVGEAFF
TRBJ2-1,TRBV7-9,CASSLDPSEKQFF
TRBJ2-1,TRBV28,CASSSNAGTSGEQFF
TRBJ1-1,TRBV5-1,CASSLFASLTEAFF
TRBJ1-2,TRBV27,CASSLSGGIEYGYTF
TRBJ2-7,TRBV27,CASSLSPGGGEQYF
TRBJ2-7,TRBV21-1,CASSRGSGTTREQYF
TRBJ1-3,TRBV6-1,CASSGTGGIRGNTIYF
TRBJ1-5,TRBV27,CASSLEGLGNQPQHF
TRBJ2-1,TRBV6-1,CASRSGLADGGEQFF